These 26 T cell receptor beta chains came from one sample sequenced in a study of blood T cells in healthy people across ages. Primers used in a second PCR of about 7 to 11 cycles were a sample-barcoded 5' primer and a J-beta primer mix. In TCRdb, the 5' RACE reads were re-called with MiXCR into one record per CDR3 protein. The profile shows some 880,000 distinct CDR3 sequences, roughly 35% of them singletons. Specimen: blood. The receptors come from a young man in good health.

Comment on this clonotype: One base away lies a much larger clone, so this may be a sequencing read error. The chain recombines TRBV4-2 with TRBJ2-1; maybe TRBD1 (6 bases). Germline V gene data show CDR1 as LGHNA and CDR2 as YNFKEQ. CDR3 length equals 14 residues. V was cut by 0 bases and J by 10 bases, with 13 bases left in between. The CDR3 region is CASSQDPGAREQFF. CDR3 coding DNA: TGTGCCAGCAGCCAAGATCCAGGGGCTCGCGAGCAGTTCTTC.

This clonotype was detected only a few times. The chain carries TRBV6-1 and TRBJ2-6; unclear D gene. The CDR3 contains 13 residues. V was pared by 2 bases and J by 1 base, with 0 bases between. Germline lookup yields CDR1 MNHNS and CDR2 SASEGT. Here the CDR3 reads CASSESGANVLTF. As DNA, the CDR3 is TGTGCCAGCAGTGAATCTGGGGCCAACGTCCTGACTTTC.

The CDR3 nucleotides are TGCGCCAGCAGCCAAGCGACATGGAAATATGGCTACACCTTC. Protein product: CASSQATWKYGYTF. The J gene is TRBJ1-2, the V gene TRBV4-3; D gene ambiguous. The CDR3 loop spans 14 amino acids. Trimming removed 1 base at V and 5 bases at J, with 11 bases between. CDR1 LGHNA and CDR2 YSLEER come from the germline V gene.

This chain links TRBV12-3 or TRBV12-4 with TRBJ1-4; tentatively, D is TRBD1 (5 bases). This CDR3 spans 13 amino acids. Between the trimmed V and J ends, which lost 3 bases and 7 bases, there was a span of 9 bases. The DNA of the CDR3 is TGTGCCAGCAGTTTGGGGACGGTTGAAAAACTGTTTTTT. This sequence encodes CASSLGTVEKLFF.

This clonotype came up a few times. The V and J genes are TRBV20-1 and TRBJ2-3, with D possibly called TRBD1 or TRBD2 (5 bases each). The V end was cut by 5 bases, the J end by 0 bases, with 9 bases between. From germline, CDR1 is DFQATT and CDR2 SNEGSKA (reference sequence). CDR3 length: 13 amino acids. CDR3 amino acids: CSADEGSTDTQYF. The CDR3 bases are TGCAGTGCTGACGAGGGGAGCACAGATACGCAGTATTTT.

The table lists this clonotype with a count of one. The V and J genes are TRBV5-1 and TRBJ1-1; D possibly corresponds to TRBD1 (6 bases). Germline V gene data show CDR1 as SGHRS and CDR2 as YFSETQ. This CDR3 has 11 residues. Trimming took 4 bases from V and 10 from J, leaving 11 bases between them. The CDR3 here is CASSTGRGAFF. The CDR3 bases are TGCGCCAGCAGCACAGGGCGAGGAGCTTTCTTT.

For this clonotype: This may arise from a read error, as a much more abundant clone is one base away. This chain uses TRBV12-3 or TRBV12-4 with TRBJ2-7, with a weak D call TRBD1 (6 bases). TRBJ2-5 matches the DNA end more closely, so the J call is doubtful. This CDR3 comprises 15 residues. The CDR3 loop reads CASSLFGAGDETQYF. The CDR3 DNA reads TGTGCCAGCAGTTTATTTGGGGCAGGGGATGAGACCCAGTACTTC.

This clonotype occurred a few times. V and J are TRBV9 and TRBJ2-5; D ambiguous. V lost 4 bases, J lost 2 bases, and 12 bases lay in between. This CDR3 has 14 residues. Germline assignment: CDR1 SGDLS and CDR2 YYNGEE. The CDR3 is CASSIGPIQETQYF. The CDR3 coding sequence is TGTGCCAGCAGCATAGGACCGATACAAGAGACCCAGTACTTC. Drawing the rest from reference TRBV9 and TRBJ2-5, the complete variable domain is DSGVTQTPKHLITATGQRVTLRCSPRSGDLSVYWYQQSLDQGLQFLIQYYNGEERAKGNILERFSAQQFPDLHSELNLSSLELGDSALYFCASSIGPIQETQYFGPGTRLLVL.

The CDR3, as DNA: TGTGCCAGCGGTTCCTTTCAGGGGGGCACAGATACGCAGTATTTT. Translating it yields CASGSFQGGTDTQYF. The V call is TRBV7-8, the J call TRBJ2-3; 7 nucleotides align to TRBD1. The CDR3 consists of 15 residues. V shed 8 bases and J 1 base; nucleotides not matched to a gene: 9. Germline loops: CDR1 SGHVS, CDR2 FQNEAQ.

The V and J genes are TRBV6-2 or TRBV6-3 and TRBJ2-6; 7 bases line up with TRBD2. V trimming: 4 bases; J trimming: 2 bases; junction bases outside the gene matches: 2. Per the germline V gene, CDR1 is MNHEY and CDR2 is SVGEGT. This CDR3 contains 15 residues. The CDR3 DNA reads TGTGCCAGCAGTTCGGGAGGTACTGGGGCCAACGTCCTGACTTTC. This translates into CASSSGGTGANVLTF.

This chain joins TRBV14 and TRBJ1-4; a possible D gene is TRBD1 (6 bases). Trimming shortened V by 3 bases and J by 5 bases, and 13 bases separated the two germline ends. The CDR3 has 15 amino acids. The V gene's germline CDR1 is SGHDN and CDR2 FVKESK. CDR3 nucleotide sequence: TGTGCCAGCAGCCACCCGACAGGAAAAAATGAAAAACTGTTTTTT. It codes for CASSHPTGKNEKLFF.

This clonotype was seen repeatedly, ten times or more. In nucleotides, the CDR3 is TGCGCCAGCAGCCTATGGACTAGCGGGGGAGATACGCAGTATTTT. Translating it yields CASSLWTSGGDTQYF. J is TRBJ2-3 and V is TRBV5-1, with 13 bases lining up with TRBD2. CDR1 and CDR2 (germline): SGHRS, YFSETQ. The CDR3 is 15 residues long. V was pared by 4 bases and J by 5 bases, with 4 bases of the junction left unmatched. The entire variable domain, with the rest obtained from reference TRBV5-1 and TRBJ2-3, is as follows: KAGVTQTPRYLIKTRGQQVTLSCSPISGHRSVSWYQQTPGQGLQFLFEYFSETQRNKGNFPGRFSGRQFSNSRSEMNVSTLELGDSALYLCASSLWTSGGDTQYFGPGTRLTVL.

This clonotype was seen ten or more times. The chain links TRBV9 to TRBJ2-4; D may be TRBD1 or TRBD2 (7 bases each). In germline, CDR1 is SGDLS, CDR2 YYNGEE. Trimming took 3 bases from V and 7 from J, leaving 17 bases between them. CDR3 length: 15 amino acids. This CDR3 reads CASSEGASGGNIQYF. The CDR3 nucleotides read TGTGCCAGCAGCGAGGGGGCTAGCGGTGGCAACATTCAGTACTTC. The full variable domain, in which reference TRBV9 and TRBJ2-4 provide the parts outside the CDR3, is DSGVTQTPKHLITATGQRVTLRCSPRSGDLSVYWYQQSLDQGLQFLIQYYNGEERAKGNILERFSAQQFPDLHSELNLSSLELGDSALYFCASSEGASGGNIQYFGAGTRLSVL.

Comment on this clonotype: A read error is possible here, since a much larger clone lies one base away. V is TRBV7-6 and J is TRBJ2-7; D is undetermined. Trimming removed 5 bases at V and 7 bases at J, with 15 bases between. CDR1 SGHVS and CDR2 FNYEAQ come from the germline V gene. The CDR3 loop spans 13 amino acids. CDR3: CASSKADHNEQYF. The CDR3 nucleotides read TGTGCCAGCAGCAAGGCCGATCACAATGAGCAGTACTTC.

This chain's CDR3 is CASSPGHLRVGELFF. DNA for the CDR3: TGTGCCAGCAGCCCCGGACATCTCCGAGTCGGGGAGCTGTTTTTT. The chain combines TRBV12-3 or TRBV12-4 with TRBJ2-2; D may be TRBD1 (5 bases). Deletions cut 6 bases from V and 7 bases from J, with 18 bases between. This CDR3 has 15 residues.

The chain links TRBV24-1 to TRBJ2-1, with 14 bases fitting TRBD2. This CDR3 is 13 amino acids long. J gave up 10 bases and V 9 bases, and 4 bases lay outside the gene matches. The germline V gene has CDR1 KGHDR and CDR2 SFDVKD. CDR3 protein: CATARLAGGEQFF. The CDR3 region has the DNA TGTGCCACCGCCCGACTAGCGGGGGGGGAGCAGTTCTTC.

The CDR3 region is CASSKVSPGGGPFYGYTF. CDR3 coding DNA: TGTGCCAGCAGCAAAGTCAGTCCGGGGGGGGGACCTTTCTATGGCTACACCTTC. This chain uses TRBV21-1 with TRBJ1-2. TRBV21-1 is flagged as a pseudogene. This CDR3 is built from 18 residues.

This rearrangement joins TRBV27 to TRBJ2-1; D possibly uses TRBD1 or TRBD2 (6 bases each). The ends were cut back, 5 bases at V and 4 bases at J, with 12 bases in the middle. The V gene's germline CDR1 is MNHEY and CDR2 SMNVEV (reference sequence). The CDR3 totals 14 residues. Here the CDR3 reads CASSIEGGYNEQFF. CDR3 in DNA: TGTGCCAGCAGTATCGAGGGGGGATACAATGAGCAGTTCTTC.

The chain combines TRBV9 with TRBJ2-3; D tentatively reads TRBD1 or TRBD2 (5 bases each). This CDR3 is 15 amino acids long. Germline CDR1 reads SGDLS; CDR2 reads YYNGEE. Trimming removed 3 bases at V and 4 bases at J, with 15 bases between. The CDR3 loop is CASSGDHRRPDTQYF. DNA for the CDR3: TGTGCCAGCAGCGGGGACCACAGGAGGCCAGATACGCAGTATTTT.

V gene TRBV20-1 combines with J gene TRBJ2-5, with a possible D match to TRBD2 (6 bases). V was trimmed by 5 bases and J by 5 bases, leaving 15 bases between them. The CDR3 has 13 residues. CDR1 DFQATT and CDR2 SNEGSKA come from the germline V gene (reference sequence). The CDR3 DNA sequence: TGCAGTGCTGCGGGGACTGGGCGTGAGACCCAGTACTTC. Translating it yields CSAAGTGRETQYF.

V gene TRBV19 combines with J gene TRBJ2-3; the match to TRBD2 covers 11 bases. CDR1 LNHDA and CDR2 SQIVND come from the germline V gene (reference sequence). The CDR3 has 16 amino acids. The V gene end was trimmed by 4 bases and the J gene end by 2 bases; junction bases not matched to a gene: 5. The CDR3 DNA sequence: TGTGCCAGTAGTACGCTGACTAGCGGGGACACAGATACGCAGTATTTT. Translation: CASSTLTSGDTDTQYF. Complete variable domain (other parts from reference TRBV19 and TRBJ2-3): DGGITQSPKYLFRKEGQNVTLSCEQNLNHDAMYWYRQDPGQGLRLIYYSQIVNDFQKGDIAEGYSVSREKKESFPLTVTSAQKNPTAFYLCASSTLTSGDTDTQYFGPGTRLTVL.

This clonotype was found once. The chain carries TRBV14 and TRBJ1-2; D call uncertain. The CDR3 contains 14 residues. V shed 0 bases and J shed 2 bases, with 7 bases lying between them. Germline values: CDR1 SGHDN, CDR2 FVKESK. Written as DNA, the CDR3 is TGTGCCAGCAGCCAAGATTGGTCAAACTATGGCTACACCTTC. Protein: CASSQDWSNYGYTF.

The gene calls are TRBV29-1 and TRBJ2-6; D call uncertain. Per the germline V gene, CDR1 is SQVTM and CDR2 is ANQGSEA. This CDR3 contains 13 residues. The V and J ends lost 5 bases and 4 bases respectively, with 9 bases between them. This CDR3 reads CSVRPPGANVLTF. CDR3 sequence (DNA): TGCAGCGTTCGCCCCCCCGGGGCCAACGTCCTGACTTTC.

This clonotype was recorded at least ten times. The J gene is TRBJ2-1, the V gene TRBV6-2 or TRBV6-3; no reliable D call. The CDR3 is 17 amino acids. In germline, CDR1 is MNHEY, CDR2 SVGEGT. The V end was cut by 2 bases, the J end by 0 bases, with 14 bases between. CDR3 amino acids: CASSYPLIESSYNEQFF. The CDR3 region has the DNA TGTGCCAGCAGTTACCCCTTGATTGAGAGCTCCTACAATGAGCAGTTCTTC.

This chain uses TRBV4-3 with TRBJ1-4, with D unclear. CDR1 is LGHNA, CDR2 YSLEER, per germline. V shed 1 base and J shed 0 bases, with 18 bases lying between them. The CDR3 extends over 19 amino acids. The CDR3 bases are TGCGCCAGCAGCCAAGCCCCCCGAGGGTATCCCGCAACTAATGAAAAACTGTTTTTT. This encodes CASSQAPRGYPATNEKLFF.

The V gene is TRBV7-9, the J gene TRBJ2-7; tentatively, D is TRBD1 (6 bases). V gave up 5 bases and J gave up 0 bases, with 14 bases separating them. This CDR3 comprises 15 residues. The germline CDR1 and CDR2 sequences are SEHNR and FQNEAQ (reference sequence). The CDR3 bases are TGTGCCAGCAGCAAACAGGGTCCCGACTCCTACGAGCAGTACTTC. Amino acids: CASSKQGPDSYEQYF.